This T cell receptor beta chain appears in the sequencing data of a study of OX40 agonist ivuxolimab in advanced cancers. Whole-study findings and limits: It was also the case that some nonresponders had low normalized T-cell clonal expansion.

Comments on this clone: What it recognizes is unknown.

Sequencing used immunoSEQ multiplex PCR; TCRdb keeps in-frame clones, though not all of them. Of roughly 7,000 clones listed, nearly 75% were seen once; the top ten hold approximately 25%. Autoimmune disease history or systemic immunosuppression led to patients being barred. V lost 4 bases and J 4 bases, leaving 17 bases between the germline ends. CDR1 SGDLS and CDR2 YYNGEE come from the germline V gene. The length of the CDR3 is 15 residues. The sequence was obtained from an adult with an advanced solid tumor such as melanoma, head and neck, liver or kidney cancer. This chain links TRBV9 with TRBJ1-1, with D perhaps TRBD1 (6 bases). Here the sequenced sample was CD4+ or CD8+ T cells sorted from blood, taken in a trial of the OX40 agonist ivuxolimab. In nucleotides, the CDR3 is TGTGCCAGCAGCTCCGCGGGGGGCCACGGCACTGAAGCTTTCTTT. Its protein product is CASSSAGGHGTEAFF.